This TCR beta chain emerged from a study of radiation and T cells in renal cell carcinoma. The CDR3 is 13 residues long. Per germline, CDR1 MDHEN and CDR2 SYDVKM. The ends lost 8 bases at V and 2 bases at J; junction bases unmatched: 6. Time point given: baseline pretreatment blood. Treatment in this sample: 15 Gy SBRT to primary tumor, nephrectomy 4 weeks later. Repertoires were generated with immunoSEQ multiplex PCR, while TCRdb's copy carries only in-frame clones and drops some. Among about 130,000 clones, 82% were seen once, and the ten largest hold about 3%. The TCR sequence derives from a woman aged 60-75 years with renal cell carcinoma. Sequenced here: blood, sampled from a patient whose treatment included radiotherapy and nephrectomy. The V gene is TRBV28, the J gene TRBJ2-7, with 7 bases lining up with TRBD1. In DNA, the CDR3 is TGTGCCAGCCTACCGGGACAGACCTACGAGCAGTACTTC. Protein sequence: CASLPGQTYEQYF.